These 32 T cell receptor beta chains originate from one sample sequenced in a study of T-cell reconstitution after alpha-beta-depleted transplantation in children. Preparing the TCRbeta library involved the use of unique molecular identifiers. MiXCR was run by TCRdb on the PCR reads, yielding one entry per CDR3 protein. The repertoire consists of about 440,000 distinct CDR3 sequences, with roughly 44% occurring once and the leading ten covering 25% to 30%. The material was PBMCs, obtained before TCRalphabeta/CD19-depleted stem cell transplant. All receptors come from a girl aged 2 to 9 with aplastic anemia, due to receive a stem cell transplant.

The sample holds many counts of this clonotype. This chain joins TRBV29-1 and TRBJ2-1, with D possibly TRBD2 on 6 matching bases. CDR3 length: 12 residues. CDR1 SQVTM and CDR2 ANQGSEA come from the germline V gene. V was trimmed by 4 bases and J by 8 bases, leaving 12 bases between them. The CDR3 nucleotides read TGCAGCGTTGGTAGGCGGGATTATGAGCAGTTCTTC. The encoded protein is CSVGRRDYEQFF.

V and J are TRBV28 and TRBJ2-7, with TRBD1 identical over 9 bases. The germline gives CDR1 MDHEN, CDR2 SYDVKM. V was clipped by 4 bases and J by 2 bases; unmatched bases: 9. There are 16 residues in the CDR3. For the CDR3, the DNA is TGTGCCAGCAGTTCACCCGGGACAGGGAACCCCTACGAGCAGTACTTC. Translated: CASSSPGTGNPYEQYF.

The chain employs TRBV2 and TRBJ2-3; 9 bases align to TRBD1. V shed 5 bases and J 6 bases; nucleotides not matched to a gene: 6. This CDR3 is 14 amino acids long. Per germline, CDR1 SNHLY and CDR2 FYNNEI. CDR3 sequence (DNA): TGTGCCAGCAGTAAGACAGGGGGACCCGATACGCAGTATTTT. This codes for CASSKTGGPDTQYF.

This clonotype turned up a few times. This rearrangement joins TRBV6-5 to TRBJ2-3; 7 bases are shared with TRBD2. V shed 0 bases, J shed 6 bases, and the junction held 12 bases outside the gene matches. CDR3 length: 17 amino acids. Germline-derived CDR1 and CDR2 are MNHEY and SVGAGI. CDR3 amino acids: CASSYSAAGWTRDTQYF. DNA for the CDR3: TGTGCCAGCAGTTACTCAGCGGCGGGATGGACTAGGGATACGCAGTATTTT.

The rearrangement uses TRBV6-1 and TRBJ2-3; D call uncertain. Per germline, CDR1 MNHNS and CDR2 SASEGT. Trimming pared 5 bases from V and 3 bases from J, leaving 9 bases between. CDR3 length: 13 residues. The CDR3 nucleotides read TGTGCCAGCAGTATTAAAGCAACAGATACGCAGTATTTT. Amino acids: CASSIKATDTQYF.

The V gene is TRBV5-1, the J gene TRBJ2-3; 12 bases fit TRBD1. The CDR3 is 18 amino acids. The germline V gene encodes CDR1 SGHRS and CDR2 YFSETQ. Trimming took 5 bases from V and 0 from J; bases not matched to a gene: 10. The CDR3 sequence: CASRAGTGGLLSTDTQYF. The CDR3 DNA follows: TGCGCCAGCAGGGCCGGGACAGGGGGCCTACTTAGCACAGATACGCAGTATTTT.

The V call is TRBV28, the J call TRBJ2-7; 8 bases map to TRBD1. This CDR3 comprises 14 residues. Germline V lookup: CDR1 MDHEN, CDR2 SYDVKM. V lost 6 bases to trimming and J lost 3 bases; unmatched junction nucleotides: 7. CDR3 in DNA: TGTGCCAGCAGCACTACAGGGGGGATCTACGAGCAGTACTTC. It specifies CASSTTGGIYEQYF.

The J gene is TRBJ2-2, the V gene TRBV4-1; 9 nucleotides align to TRBD2. Germline V gene lookup returns CDR1 MGHRA and CDR2 YSYEKL. With 0 bases clipped from V and 2 bases from J, the junction kept 1 base outside the gene matches. The CDR3 has 16 amino acids. CDR3 DNA: TGCGCCAGCAGCCAAGATAGCGGGAGAAACACCGGGGAGCTGTTTTTT. Translated, it gives CASSQDSGRNTGELFF.

V and J are TRBV27 and TRBJ2-3; 7 nucleotides align to TRBD2. Per the germline V gene, CDR1 is MNHEY and CDR2 is SMNVEV (reference sequence). The CDR3 loop spans 16 amino acids. V shed 6 bases and J 2 bases; nucleotides not matched to a gene: 11. This CDR3 reads CASRALAGDVTDTQYF. The CDR3 DNA reads TGTGCCAGCAGGGCCTTGGCGGGGGACGTCACAGATACGCAGTATTTT.

This clonotype was observed many times. J is TRBJ2-7 and V is TRBV12-3 or TRBV12-4; TRBD2 matches at 10 bases. V gave up 0 bases and J gave up 4 bases; unmatched junction bases: 3. This CDR3 contains 15 residues. The CDR3 coding sequence is TGTGCCAGCAGTTTAGCGCGAGCGGGAGGGTACGAGCAGTACTTC. Its protein is CASSLARAGGYEQYF.

V usage is TRBV12-3 or TRBV12-4 and J usage is TRBJ2-7; 7 bases are shared with TRBD1. There are 15 residues in the CDR3. Germline trimming cut 6 bases from V and 4 bases from J; bases unmatched to any gene: 12. CDR3 in amino acids: CASRPDRVEPYEQYF. The CDR3 bases are TGTGCCAGCAGGCCAGACAGGGTGGAACCTTACGAGCAGTACTTC.

This clonotype was recorded many times. V is TRBV7-2 and J is TRBJ2-7; TRBD2 is a possible D gene (6 bases). The CDR3 covers 14 residues. The V end lost 1 base, the J end lost 2 bases, and 9 bases lay between the germline ends. Per germline, CDR1 SGHTA and CDR2 FQGNSA. The CDR3 nucleotides read TGTGCCAGCAGCTTAGGGGACTTCCCCTACGAGCAGTACTTC. Protein: CASSLGDFPYEQYF.

There are a few counts of this clonotype. The chain combines TRBV5-4 with TRBJ2-1; 9 bases fit TRBD2. CDR3 size: 15 residues. The ends lost 3 bases at V and 5 bases at J; junction bases unmatched: 6. The germline V gene encodes CDR1 SGHNT and CDR2 YYREEE (reference sequence). This CDR3 is CASSSTSGDHNEQFF. The DNA for the CDR3 is TGTGCCAGCAGCTCGACTAGCGGAGACCACAATGAGCAGTTCTTC.

This clonotype came up many times. This chain links TRBV12-3 or TRBV12-4 with TRBJ2-1, with 13 bases matching TRBD2. Trimming cost V 4 bases and J 6 bases; bases outside gene matches: 6. The CDR3 spans 16 residues. Here the CDR3 reads CASSSKGLAGANEQFF. CDR3 nucleotide sequence: TGTGCCAGCAGTTCAAAAGGACTAGCGGGAGCCAATGAGCAGTTCTTC.

This clonotype has a single count. V gene TRBV6-5 combines with J gene TRBJ1-2, with 7 bases matching TRBD1. Losses at the gene ends were 2 bases for V and 0 bases for J; bases not matched to a gene: 9. The CDR3 is 17 residues long. Germline CDR1 reads MNHEY; CDR2 reads SVGAGI. CDR3 nucleotide sequence: TGTGCCAGCAGTTACCTGCGACAGGGCACTTCTAACTATGGCTACACCTTC. Its protein product is CASSYLRQGTSNYGYTF.

This clonotype was seen at least ten times. The chain uses TRBV10-1 and TRBJ1-1; D is undetermined. V lost 6 bases to trimming and J lost 3 bases, with 11 bases between them. The CDR3 is 13 amino acids. Germline CDR1 and CDR2: WNHNN and SYGVQD (reference sequence). DNA for the CDR3: TGCGCCAGCAGCCTGGGGTTCTACACTGAAGCTTTCTTT. Protein product: CASSLGFYTEAFF.

The J gene is TRBJ2-2, the V gene TRBV24-1; 10 nucleotides match TRBD1. The trim removed 4 bases at V and 5 bases at J, leaving 9 bases unmatched. CDR1 KGHDR and CDR2 SFDVKD come from the germline V gene. This CDR3 is built from 17 residues. Written as DNA, the CDR3 is TGTGCCACCAGTGAGCGAGCGACAGGGGGCCCAACCGGGGAGCTGTTTTTT. This codes for CATSERATGGPTGELFF.

CDR3 bases: TGTGCCAGCAGCGTAGCGCCGTACAATGAGCAGTTCTTC. Residues: CASSVAPYNEQFF. The chain has TRBV9 and TRBJ2-1; no reliable D call. The ends were cut back, 0 bases at V and 4 bases at J, with 5 bases in the middle. CDR3 length equals 13 residues. Germline V CDR1 and CDR2: SGDLS, YYNGEE.

This clonotype was picked up a small number of times. This chain uses TRBV10-3 with TRBJ1-2, with TRBD1 as a possible D gene (5 bases). CDR3 size: 14 residues. CDR1 and CDR2 from the germline V gene are ENHRY and SYGVKD. V was clipped by 0 bases and J by 3 bases, with 8 bases between them. The CDR3: CAISESFRDYGYTF. The CDR3 DNA reads as TGTGCCATCAGTGAGTCTTTCAGGGACTATGGCTACACCTTC.

In this sample, this clonotype turned up a few times. The chain carries TRBV28 and TRBJ1-4, with D possibly being TRBD1 (6 bases). The CDR3 length is 15 residues. V was shortened by 6 bases and J by 8 bases, with 19 bases between the two germline ends. Germline V gene lookup returns CDR1 MDHEN and CDR2 SYDVKM. CDR3 bases: TGTGCCAGCAGGAATCAACAGGGAGGTTGGGAAAAACTGTTTTTT. Protein product: CASRNQQGGWEKLFF. The full variable domain, in which reference TRBV28 and TRBJ1-4 provide the parts outside the CDR3, is DVKVTQSSRYLVKRTGEKVFLECVQDMDHENMFWYRQDPGLGLRLIYFSYDVKMKEKGDIPEGYSVSREKKERFSLILESASTNQTSMYLCASRNQQGGWEKLFFGSGTQLSVL.

The rearrangement uses TRBV19 and TRBJ2-4; 8 bases match TRBD2. There are 16 residues in the CDR3. Germline lookup yields CDR1 LNHDA and CDR2 SQIVND (reference sequence). After removal of 3 bases from V and 6 bases from J, the junction contained 10 bases not matched to a gene. CDR3 nucleotide sequence: TGTGCCAGTAGTATGATTCGAAGCGGGAGTGGAAACATTCAGTACTTC. Translation gives CASSMIRSGSGNIQYF.

The chain is built from TRBV28 and TRBJ2-7, with D perhaps matching TRBD1 (6 bases). Germline V gene lookup returns CDR1 MDHEN and CDR2 SYDVKM. Trimming removed 2 bases from V and 0 bases from J, with 8 bases in between. The CDR3 loop spans 14 amino acids. As DNA, the CDR3 is TGTGCCAGCAGTTTAGGGACACCCTCCTACGAGCAGTACTTC. Translation gives CASSLGTPSYEQYF.

This clonotype has at least ten counts. V is TRBV15 and J is TRBJ1-2; 12 positions match TRBD1. This CDR3 is built from 18 residues. Germline CDR1 is LNHNV and CDR2 is YYDKDF (reference sequence). Losses at the gene ends were 0 bases for V and 2 bases for J; bases not matched to a gene: 7. CDR3 sequence (DNA): TGTGCCACCAGCAGAGAAGGGACAGGGGGCCATCGAAACTATGGCTACACCTTC. Its translation is CATSREGTGGHRNYGYTF.

Concerning this clonotype itself: The germline gene is not matched at one end of the junction; a read error may be the cause. The rearrangement joins TRBV20-1 to TRBJ2-7, with 10 bases identical to TRBD2. In germline, CDR1 is DFQATT, CDR2 SNEGSKA (reference sequence). The CDR3 sequence is 15 residues long. The CDR3, as DNA: TGCAGTGCCGGACTCGCTAGCGGGGGTCCCTACGAGCACTACTTC. Residues: CSAGLASGGPYEHYF.

The V call is TRBV5-1, the J call TRBJ2-2, with 10 nucleotides matching TRBD2. CDR3 length equals 17 residues. The J segment lost 5 bases and the V segment lost 4 bases, leaving 11 bases of the junction unmatched. The V gene's germline CDR1 is SGHRS and CDR2 YFSETQ. The CDR3 loop is CASSEISGRSSTGELFF. In DNA, the CDR3 is TGCGCCAGCAGCGAAATTAGCGGGAGGTCGAGTACCGGGGAGCTGTTTTTT.

This clonotype was recorded many times. The rearrangement links TRBV27 to TRBJ2-2; D unresolved. Trimming took 5 bases from V and 7 from J, leaving 8 bases between them. The V gene's germline CDR1 is MNHEY and CDR2 SMNVEV (reference sequence). This CDR3 is 12 amino acids long. CDR3 residues: CASSLLNGELFF. The CDR3 coding sequence is TGTGCCAGCAGTCTTCTAAACGGGGAGCTGTTTTTT.

The chain combines TRBV15 with TRBJ2-4; no clear D. V was shortened by 1 base and J by 8 bases, with 12 bases between the two germline ends. There are 14 residues in the CDR3. Per the germline V gene, CDR1 is LNHNV and CDR2 is YYDKDF (reference sequence). CDR3 residues: CATSRVIGSYIQYF. The CDR3 coding sequence is TGTGCCACCAGCAGAGTAATTGGGTCCTACATTCAGTACTTC.

This chain links TRBV28 with TRBJ2-7; perhaps TRBD1 as D (7 bases). Germline V lookup: CDR1 MDHEN, CDR2 SYDVKM. Deletions cut 5 bases from V and 0 bases from J, with 11 bases between. CDR3 length: 14 amino acids. The CDR3 DNA sequence: TGTGCCAGCAGTGCAGGGGGGAGCTCCTACGAGCAGTACTTC. Its protein is CASSAGGSSYEQYF.

In this sample, this clonotype turned up a few times. The chain recombines TRBV29-1 with TRBJ2-3, with TRBD2 as a possible D gene (5 bases). Germline loops: CDR1 SQVTM, CDR2 ANQGSEA. There are 11 residues in the CDR3. V was shortened by 7 bases and J by 5 bases, with 10 bases between the two germline ends. The CDR3 bases are TGCAGCGAGAAGAGGGTAGATACGCAGTATTTT. Its protein is CSEKRVDTQYF.

In this sample, this clonotype turned up a few times. The CDR3 DNA is TGTGCCAGCAGTCGAAGAGGGACAGGAACCTATGGCTACACCTTC. Its translation: CASSRRGTGTYGYTF. J is TRBJ1-2 and V is TRBV28; 8 bases are a match to TRBD1. V was clipped by 5 bases and J by 4 bases; unmatched bases: 9. The CDR3 covers 15 residues. CDR1 is MDHEN and CDR2 is SYDVKM in the germline V gene.

Many counts were recorded for this clonotype. The CDR3, as DNA: TGTGCCAGCAGCTTTCCAGGGGGCAATCAGCCCCAGCATTTT. Translated: CASSFPGGNQPQHF. The chain links TRBV7-9 to TRBJ1-5; tentative D call: TRBD1 (6 bases). Germline V gene lookup returns CDR1 SEHNR and CDR2 FQNEAQ (reference sequence). V gave up 3 bases and J gave up 2 bases, with 8 bases separating them. The CDR3 is made up of 14 amino acids.

Only one count was recorded for this clonotype. The chain carries TRBV7-2 and TRBJ2-2, with a possible D match to TRBD2 (5 bases). Trimming pared 5 bases from V and 6 bases from J, leaving 16 bases between. This CDR3 is 15 amino acids long. CDR1 is SGHTA and CDR2 is FQGNSA in the germline V gene. CDR3: CASSLSGILAGELFF. DNA for the CDR3: TGTGCCAGCAGCCTTTCCGGGATCCTGGCCGGGGAGCTGTTTTTT.